Listed below are T cell receptor beta chains from one sample, sequenced in a study of blood T cell repertoires in COVID-19. Only in-frame clones appear in the TCRdb table, and some are missing; sequencing was by immunoSEQ multiplex PCR. Of about 73,000 clones in the sample, under 90% are singletons; the top ten hold around 4.1%. The sequencing sample was made of peripheral blood. The receptors stem from a woman aged 55-70 years with acute or convalescent COVID-19. Each CDR3 is given with its conserved first and last residue. The order of the fields is J gene, D gene, clone size, V gene, CDR3 protein, CDR3 DNA. The D gene is left open where the match is weak. Expanded clones get a size class; other rows say once, few or many, or leave the size out.

TRBJ2-5,TRBD2,.,TRBV18,CASSPRTSQETQYF,TGTGCCAGCTCACCGCGGACTAGCCAAGAGACCCAGTACTTC
TRBJ2-7,.,few,TRBV3-1/TRBV3-2,CASSQVPGWEYF,TGTGCCAGCAGCCAAGTCCCCGGGTGGGAGTACTTC
TRBJ1-1,.,.,TRBV7-8,CASSFHRDNTEAFF,TGTGCCAGCAGCTTTCACAGGGATAACACTGAAGCTTTCTTT
TRBJ1-5,TRBD1,.,TRBV10-1,CASSEPPGQGANQPQHF,TGCGCCAGCAGTGAGCCCCCGGGACAGGGGGCGAATCAGCCCCAGCATTTT
TRBJ1-6,.,.,TRBV3-1/TRBV3-2,CASSQDLLDTRNSPLHF,TGTGCCAGCAGCCAAGATCTCCTGGACACCAGAAATTCACCCCTCCACTTT
TRBJ1-5,.,.,TRBV30,CAWSVEGNQPQHF,TGTGCCTGGAGTGTTGAGGGCAATCAGCCCCAGCATTTT
TRBJ1-2,.,.,TRBV6-1,CASSEEAASYGYTF,TGTGCCAGCAGTGAAGAGGCGGCTTCCTATGGCTACACCTTC
TRBJ1-4,.,.,TRBV11-1,CASSAFGTIEEKLFF,TGTGCCAGCAGCGCCTTCGGGACAATAGAAGAAAAACTGTTTTTT
TRBJ2-7,TRBD1,.,TRBV14,CASSQRGQGPYEQYF,TGTGCCAGCAGTCAGCGGGGACAGGGCCCCTACGAGCAGTACTTC
TRBJ1-4,.,.,TRBV6-5,CASSYRPWQGNEKLFF,TGTGCCAGCAGTTACCGGCCGTGGCAGGGGAATGAAAAACTGTTTTTT
TRBJ1-1,.,.,TRBV2,CASSRQSEAFF,TGTGCCAGCAGCCGACAGAGTGAAGCTTTCTTT
TRBJ1-4,.,.,TRBV2,CASRWASEKLFF,TGTGCCAGCCGCTGGGCATCCGAAAAACTGTTTTTT
TRBJ2-5,TRBD2,few,TRBV10-3,CASSGTSGRGGETQYF,TGTGCCTCCAGCGGGACTAGCGGGAGAGGCGGAGAGACCCAGTACTTC
TRBJ2-2,.,.,TRBV6-6,CASSYQGNTGELFF,TGTGCCAGCAGTTACCAGGGGAACACCGGGGAGCTGTTTTTT
TRBJ2-3,TRBD2,.,TRBV6-5,CASTKNSGGDTQYF,TGTGCCAGCACCAAGAACAGCGGGGGAGATACGCAGTATTTT
TRBJ1-2,.,.,TRBV2,CASSRGQANYGYTF,TGTGCCAGCAGCAGGGGCCAAGCTAACTATGGCTACACCTTC
TRBJ1-2,TRBD1,.,TRBV18,CASSAPPGTGFAGTF,TGTGCCAGCTCAGCTCCTCCCGGGACAGGGTTCGCCGGCACCTTC
TRBJ1-2,.,.,TRBV19,CASMGAGPHGYTF,TGTGCCAGTATGGGCGCGGGCCCCCATGGCTACACCTTC
TRBJ2-5,.,few,TRBV10-3,CAISEGSGQETQYF,TGTGCCATCAGTGAGGGAAGCGGGCAAGAGACCCAGTACTTC
TRBJ1-3,TRBD1,.,TRBV4-1,CASSHPSTGAGNTIYF,TGCGCCAGCAGCCACCCATCGACAGGGGCTGGAAACACCATATATTTT
TRBJ1-3,.,.,TRBV15,CATSSRGPTIGNTIYF,TGTGCCACCAGCAGCAGGGGCCCTACGATCGGAAACACCATATATTTT
TRBJ2-1,.,.,TRBV5-1,CASSLNGEQFF,TGCGCCAGCAGCTTAAACGGTGAGCAGTTCTTC
TRBJ1-5,.,.,TRBV30,CAWSALSGSSNQPQHF,TGTGCCTGGAGTGCTTTATCGGGGAGCAGCAATCAGCCCCAGCATTTT
TRBJ2-7,.,few,TRBV12-5,CASGLAYVAEKPYEQYF,TGTGCTAGTGGTTTGGCCTACGTAGCCGAAAAACCCTACGAGCAGTACTTC
TRBJ1-5,TRBD1,.,TRBV19,CASTRDRGQTGNQPQHF,TGTGCCAGTACTCGGGACAGGGGGCAGACGGGCAATCAGCCCCAGCATTTT
TRBJ1-6,TRBD1,.,TRBV5-5,CASSGTVNSPLHF,TGTGCCAGCAGTGGGACAGTTAATTCACCCCTCCACTTT
TRBJ2-1,.,.,TRBV5-5,CASSRRAGPSSYNEQFF,TGTGCCAGCAGCCGTAGGGCGGGTCCGAGCTCCTACAATGAGCAGTTCTTC
TRBJ2-1,TRBD2,.,TRBV7-8,CASSSGTSRTVNEQFF,TGTGCCAGCAGCTCCGGGACTAGCCGTACAGTAAATGAGCAGTTCTTC
TRBJ2-7,TRBD1,.,TRBV18,CASSPPGGQGTYEQYF,TGTGCCAGCTCACCCCCTGGAGGACAGGGAACTTACGAGCAGTACTTC
TRBJ2-7,.,.,TRBV2,CATQRVTPPYEQYF,TGTGCCACCCAACGGGTTACTCCCCCCTACGAGCAGTACTTC
TRBJ1-1,TRBD1,.,TRBV7-3,CASSLDTGGVNTEAFF,TGTGCCAGCAGTCTGGATACAGGGGGTGTGAACACTGAAGCTTTCTTT
TRBJ1-1,.,.,TRBV7-2,CASSLRQGGGTEAFF,TGTGCCAGCAGCTTACGCCAGGGCGGGGGCACTGAAGCTTTCTTT
TRBJ1-4,.,.,TRBV10-1,CASGDGDATNEKLFF,TGCGCCAGCGGCGACGGGGATGCAACTAATGAAAAACTGTTTTTT
TRBJ1-4,.,.,TRBV3-1/TRBV3-2,CASSQVQGREKLFF,TGTGCCAGCAGCCAAGTACAGGGCCGTGAAAAACTGTTTTTT
TRBJ1-1,.,.,TRBV7-9,CASRQQASNTEAFF,TGTGCCAGCAGACAACAGGCCTCGAACACTGAAGCTTTCTTT
TRBJ2-5,.,.,TRBV30,CAWTGGAQETQYF,TGTGCCTGGACTGGCGGGGCCCAAGAGACCCAGTACTTC
TRBJ1-2,.,few,TRBV4-1,CASSQGRVNYGYTF,TGCGCCAGCAGCCAAGGGAGGGTAAACTATGGCTACACCTTC
TRBJ1-3,.,.,TRBV7-8,CASSPSGISGNTIYF,TGTGCCAGCAGCCCGTCAGGGATCTCTGGAAACACCATATATTTT
TRBJ2-7,.,.,TRBV7-8,CASSLDYYKYEQYF,TGTGCCAGCAGCTTAGATTACTATAAATACGAGCAGTACTTC
TRBJ1-4,.,.,TRBV2,CASSYNEKLFF,TGTGCCAGCAGCTATAATGAAAAACTGTTTTTT
TRBJ2-1,.,.,TRBV5-1,CASSLWDISSNEQFF,TGCGCCAGCAGCTTATGGGACATAAGTAGCAATGAGCAGTTCTTC
TRBJ1-5,TRBD1,.,TRBV4-1,CASSRGTGQGRYFRSQPQHF,TGCGCCAGCAGCCGGGGAACGGGACAGGGTCGATATTTTCGGTCTCAGCCCCAGCATTTT
TRBJ2-5,.,.,TRBV15,CATSSQGETQYF,TGTGCCACCAGCAGCCAGGGGGAGACCCAGTACTTC
TRBJ2-2,.,once,TRBV9,CASSVRANTGELFF,TGTGCCAGCAGCGTCAGGGCAAACACCGGGGAGCTGTTTTTT
TRBJ2-5,TRBD2,.,TRBV7-2,CASSGGTSWVETQYF,TGTGCCAGCAGCGGTGGGACTAGTTGGGTAGAGACCCAGTACTTC
TRBJ2-7,.,few,TRBV14,CASSQGRGFYEQYF,TGTGCCAGCAGCCAGGGAAGGGGCTTCTACGAGCAGTACTTC
TRBJ1-5,TRBD1,.,TRBV6-5,CASEPKRTGNQPQHF,TGTGCCAGCGAGCCAAAACGGACAGGAAATCAGCCCCAGCATTTT
TRBJ2-3,.,.,TRBV27,CASKPVSPGRDTQYF,TGTGCCAGCAAACCCGTCTCTCCCGGGAGAGATACGCAGTATTTT
TRBJ2-3,.,.,TRBV19,CASNFRGSSSDTQYF,TGTGCCAGTAACTTCCGAGGGAGCTCGTCAGATACGCAGTATTTT
TRBJ2-7,TRBD2,.,TRBV5-6,CASSYQTSGSYEQYF,TGTGCCAGCAGCTATCAGACTAGCGGGAGTTACGAGCAGTACTTC
TRBJ2-5,TRBD1,.,TRBV27,CASSPGTGREETQYF,TGTGCCAGCAGTCCCGGGACAGGGCGGGAAGAGACCCAGTACTTC
TRBJ1-3,.,.,TRBV6-5,CASRVTGKGDTIYF,TGTGCCAGCAGGGTGACAGGAAAGGGAGACACCATATATTTT
TRBJ1-1,.,.,TRBV7-8,CASSLVALRNTEAFF,TGTGCCAGCAGCTTAGTCGCGCTACGGAACACTGAAGCTTTCTTT
TRBJ1-1,.,.,TRBV5-6,CASSRQQGQAEAFF,TGTGCCAGCAGCCGTCAACAGGGTCAGGCTGAAGCTTTCTTT